In this sample, the clone carrying this T cell receptor beta chain turned up a few times. The antigen is unknown. Produced via immunoSEQ multiplex PCR; TCRdb's table is partial and in-frame only. The table lists about 36,000 clones, 74% of them singletons. This sample stems from a study of OX40 agonist ivuxolimab in advanced cancers. As for the study in general: Three patients got partial responses; one had hepatocellular carcinoma and two had cutaneous melanoma. Study-level findings and limits: Compared with others, partial responders at 0.1-3.0 mg/kg displayed clonal expansion among the lowest.

The CDR3 is made up of 13 amino acids. Trimming shortened V by 2 bases and J by 4 bases, and 9 bases separated the two germline ends. Per the germline V gene, CDR1 is MNHNS and CDR2 is SASEGT. The sequencing here drew on CD4+ or CD8+ T cells sorted from blood, taken in a trial of the OX40 agonist ivuxolimab. The clonotype comes from an adult with an advanced solid tumor such as melanoma, head and neck, liver or kidney cancer. This chain uses TRBV6-1 with TRBJ2-7; D not certain. CDR3 residues: CASSENMAYEQYV. In DNA form, the CDR3 reads TGTGCCAGCAGTGAAAATATGGCGTACGAGCAGTACGTC.